A selection of T cell receptor beta chains follows, all from one sample in a study of T cell changes during pregnancy in multiple sclerosis. Clones were read by immunoSEQ multiplex PCR, and TCRdb kept only the in-frame ones, dropping some. The sample records approximately 33,000 clones, about 92% being singletons. The sample was CD4+ T cells from peripheral blood mononuclear cells, taken after pregnancy. These receptors were obtained from a female donor with multiple sclerosis, enrolled in a pregnancy study. The CDR3 runs from the conserved cysteine through the conserved F or W. A D gene is named only where the DNA matches it firmly.

>TRBJ1-5|TRBV7-2|-
TGTGCCAGCAGCCAGGATGGGACAAGGACCTTC
CASSQDGTRTF
>TRBJ1-5|TRBV6-6|-
TGTGCCAGCAGTTATCCGGGGGATCAGCCCCAGCATTTT
CASSYPGDQPQHF
>TRBJ1-5|TRBV18|TRBD1
TGTGCCAGCTCTGCTCCGACAGGGGAGCGAAATCAGCCCCAGCATTTT
CASSAPTGERNQPQHF
>TRBJ1-3|TRBV5-1|-
TGCGCCAGCAGCTTGGCCGGCAGGGCTGGAAACACCATATATTTT
CASSLAGRAGNTIYF
>TRBJ1-2|TRBV6-1|-
TGTGCCAGCAGTGAACTGCAGATTAACTATGGCTACACCTTC
CASSELQINYGYTF
>TRBJ2-2|TRBV6-5|TRBD1
TGTGCCAGCAGTTGGACAGGGATAGGCGGGGAGCTGTTTTTT
CASSWTGIGGELFF
>TRBJ1-5|TRBV25-1|-
TGTGCCAGCAGTGGAACGGGTAGCAATCAGCCCCAGCATTTT
CASSGTGSNQPQHF
>TRBJ2-2|TRBV7-9|-
TGTGCCAGCGAAAGCGGATTGAACACCGGGGAGCTGTTTTTT
CASESGLNTGELFF
>TRBJ2-2|TRBV13|TRBD2
TGTGCCAGCAGCCCCAGGACGCTAGCGGGAGCTTACACCGGGGAGCTGTTTTTT
CASSPRTLAGAYTGELFF
>TRBJ1-1|TRBV7-8|-
TGTGCCAGCAGCACCGGGGGCGGGAGGACGAACACTGAAGCTTTCTTT
CASSTGGGRTNTEAFF
>TRBJ2-7|TRBV6-5|TRBD1
TGTGCCAGCAGTTACTTACCCGGGACAGGGGACCACGAGCAGTACTTC
CASSYLPGTGDHEQYF
>TRBJ2-2|TRBV29-1|-
TGCAGCGTTGATCTAAACACCGGGGAGCTGTTTTTT
CSVDLNTGELFF
>TRBJ1-5|TRBV7-2|TRBD1
TGTGCCAGCAGCTTAGGACAGGGGGTAGCTCAGCCCCAGCATTTT
CASSLGQGVAQPQHF
>TRBJ1-2|TRBV25-1|-
TGTGCCAGCACCGGGGGGGTGCAGGGGCCCAGCAAAAGATATGGCTACACCTTC
CASTGGVQGPSKRYGYTF
>TRBJ2-5|TRBV2|-
TGTGCCAGCATGCTAGCGTACTCCCAGGAGACCCAGTACTTC
CASMLAYSQETQYF
>TRBJ2-1|TRBV10-3|TRBD1
TGTGCCATCAGTGAGATTGTCTCCCGGGACAGGGCTTACAATGAGCAGTTCTTC
CAISEIVSRDRAYNEQFF
>TRBJ2-1|TRBV6-6|TRBD2
TGTGCCAGCATCTACGGGACTAGCGGGACTAATGAGCAGTTCTTC
CASIYGTSGTNEQFF
>TRBJ2-5|TRBV11-2|-
TGTGCCAGCAGCTTAGTCAGTCAAGAGACCCAGTACTTC
CASSLVSQETQYF
>TRBJ2-5|TRBV28|-
TGTGCCAGCAGTTTCTCCCGGGGAAGGGAGACCCAGTACTTC
CASSFSRGRETQYF
>TRBJ2-2|TRBV11-2|-
TGTGCCAGCAGCTCCAGGGGAACTGGGGAGCTGTTTTTT
CASSSRGTGELFF
>TRBJ2-1|TRBV2|-
TGTGCCAGCAGACTAGCCTCTAGCTACAATGAGCAGTTCTTC
CASRLASSYNEQFF
>TRBJ1-6|TRBV5-1|TRBD1
TGCGCCAGCAGAGGCAGGGGGGACAATTCACCCCTCCACTTT
CASRGRGDNSPLHF
>TRBJ2-3|TRBV5-1|TRBD2
TGCGCCAGCAGCTTGACCGCGGGGGTCACAGATACGCAGTATTTT
CASSLTAGVTDTQYF
>TRBJ2-3|TRBV7-3|-
TGTGCCAGCAGCTTAATGGCTAGCCGTAGCACAGATACGCAGTATTTT
CASSLMASRSTDTQYF
>TRBJ2-5|TRBV9|TRBD2
TGTGCCAGCAGCTATTCGGGGGGGGCCAACCAAGAGACCCAGTACTTC
CASSYSGGANQETQYF
>TRBJ1-6|TRBV5-4|-
TGTGCCAGCAGCTTGGGAGGTGGGGGGTCCGATAATTCACCCCTCCACTTT
CASSLGGGGSDNSPLHF
>TRBJ2-1|TRBV5-1|TRBD2
TGCGCCAGCAGCCTTACTAGCGGGGGAGCCAATGAGCAGTTCTTC
CASSLTSGGANEQFF
>TRBJ2-3|TRBV7-2|TRBD2
TGTGCCAGCAGCTTAGTTTTGCGGGGGGCCACCGATACGCAGTATTTT
CASSLVLRGATDTQYF
>TRBJ2-3|TRBV28|-
TGTGCCAGCAACATCCCGTCCGGAGGGGGGGCAGATACGCAGTATTTT
CASNIPSGGGADTQYF
>TRBJ2-7|TRBV7-2|-
TGTGCCAGCAGCTCCCTCTACGAGCAGTACTTC
CASSSLYEQYF
>TRBJ1-4|TRBV19|TRBD1
TGTGCCAGTAGTATGGCCAGGGGGCCAACTAATGAAAAACTGTTTTTT
CASSMARGPTNEKLFF
>TRBJ1-2|TRBV28|TRBD1
TGTGCCAGCAGTTTATTGGCAGGGGGGGGCTACACCTTC
CASSLLAGGGYTF
>TRBJ2-1|TRBV7-9|TRBD1
TGTGCCAGCAGCCTCGGGACAGGGTGGATCAATGAGCAGTTCTTC
CASSLGTGWINEQFF
>TRBJ1-1|TRBV18|-
TGTGCCAGCTCACCAAACATTAACACTGAAGCTTTCTTT
CASSPNINTEAFF
>TRBJ1-5|TRBV4-2|TRBD1
TGTGCCAGCAGCCAAGGGGGGACAAGGGGACAGGAAGCCCAGCATTTT
CASSQGGTRGQEAQHF
>TRBJ1-2|TRBV2|-
TGTGCCAGCCGACGCGGGGGGCTCTATGGCTACACCTTC
CASRRGGLYGYTF
>TRBJ2-6|TRBV7-3|-
TGTGCCAGCAGCGTCCTCGGGGGATCCGGGGCCAACGTCCTGACTTTC
CASSVLGGSGANVLTF
>TRBJ2-2|TRBV9|-
TGTGCCAGCAGCGTAGACCCCGAGCTCGGGGAGCTGTTTTTT
CASSVDPELGELFF
>TRBJ2-3|TRBV11-3|TRBD1
TGTGCCAGCAAAGAGGGGGCAGGGACAGATACGCAGTATTTT
CASKEGAGTDTQYF
>TRBJ2-6|TRBV15|TRBD1
TGTGCCACCAGCAGAGACAGGGGGCGTACTGGGGCCAACGTCCTGACTTTC
CATSRDRGRTGANVLTF
>TRBJ1-1|TRBV29-1|TRBD1
TGCAGCGGGACAGGGCTCTCCACTGAAGCTTTCTTT
CSGTGLSTEAFF
>TRBJ2-7|TRBV19|-
TGTGCCAGTAGTATGGGCGGGATAGGGTCCTACGAGCAGTACTTC
CASSMGGIGSYEQYF